The T cell receptor beta chain under discussion was sequenced for a study of post-analysis software for immune sequencing data. Study-wide context: The courses of disease that were included comprised relapsing-remitting, secondary progressive and progressive-relapsing multiple sclerosis. Points from the study as a whole: Several TRBV segments (TRBV5-6, TRBV5-1 and TRBV20-1 among them) occurred more frequently in patients than in controls. Strong co-clustering by F measure was seen for same-batch samples.

Libraries were made from TCR beta cDNA, and they carried unique molecular identifiers. T cells numbering about 0.85 to 11 million yielded cDNA molecules that totaled approximately 500,000. TCRdb re-derived calls from the PCR reads in MiXCR, one entry per CDR3 protein. This sample yields roughly 800,000 distinct CDR3 sequences, of which under 60% are seen a single time; roughly 5% belongs to the top ten. As for this clonotype: Its antigen is unknown.

Germline V gene sequence: CDR1 SQVTM, CDR2 ANQGSEA. The CDR3 spans 14 residues. V lost 0 bases and J lost 5, with 13 bases in between. This rearrangement joins TRBV29-1 to TRBJ2-5; D is possibly TRBD1 (5 bases). The sequenced material came from blood. This receptor was taken from a girl under 18 with multiple sclerosis. The CDR3, as DNA: TGCAGCGTTGAAGATCAGGGTGGAAGGGAGACCCAGTACTTC. As protein: CSVEDQGGRETQYF.